Following are 15 T cell receptor beta chains from one sample sequenced in a study of PD-L1 blockade in urothelial cancer. Sample time point: pretreatment peripheral blood. Repertoires were generated with immunoSEQ multiplex PCR, while TCRdb's copy carries only in-frame clones and drops some. The table shows roughly 95,000 clones, with roughly 87% occurring only once. This specimen consisted of PBMCs, obtained around atezolizumab (anti-PD-L1) treatment. The receptors come from a man in his sixties with urothelial cancer.

This clone was observed a handful of times. This CDR3 is CASSGIPSPGEQYF. The CDR3 region has the DNA TGCGCCAGCAGCGGTATACCCTCTCCGGGTGAGCAGTACTTC. This chain connects TRBV10-2 to TRBJ2-7; D remains ambiguous. CDR3 size: 14 residues. Trimming left V 6 bases short and J 7 bases short, with 19 bases between. Germline lookup yields CDR1 WSHSY and CDR2 SAAADI.

The chain uses TRBV7-2 and TRBJ1-6; TRBD1 aligns across 10 bases. Germline V gives CDR1 SGHTA, CDR2 FQGNSA. CDR3 length: 15 amino acids. The trim removed 5 bases at V and 9 bases at J, leaving 7 bases unmatched. The CDR3 here is CASSEDRGFSSPLHF. For the CDR3, the DNA is TGTGCCAGCAGCGAGGACAGGGGGTTTAGTTCACCCCTCCACTTT.

The rearrangement joins TRBV28 to TRBJ1-2; D is possibly TRBD1 (5 bases). CDR1 and CDR2 (germline): MDHEN, SYDVKM. V lost 6 bases to trimming and J lost 4 bases, with 15 bases between them. The CDR3 sequence is 14 residues long. CDR3 loop: CASSSGGTIYGYTF. The CDR3 coding sequence is TGTGCCAGCAGCTCCGGGGGTACCATCTATGGCTACACCTTC.

The V gene is TRBV13, the J gene TRBJ1-3; D not resolved. Germline CDR1 reads PRHDT; CDR2 reads FYEKMQ (reference sequence). The CDR3 runs to 14 residues. Deletions cut 1 base from V and 4 bases from J, with 8 bases between. The chain's CDR3 is CASSLEGGGNTIYF. The DNA for the CDR3 is TGTGCCAGCAGCTTAGAAGGAGGCGGAAACACCATATATTTT.

The rearrangement joins TRBV5-1 to TRBJ1-2; TRBD1 matches 10 bases. This CDR3 region has 13 residues. Germline CDR1 SGHRS, CDR2 YFSETQ. Losses at the gene ends were 3 bases for V and 8 bases for J; bases not matched to a gene: 4. This CDR3 is CASSSDRGQGYTF. The CDR3 nucleotides are TGCGCCAGCAGCTCCGACAGGGGGCAAGGCTACACCTTC. Full variable domain (missing parts from reference TRBV5-1 and TRBJ1-2): KAGVTQTPRYLIKTRGQQVTLSCSPISGHRSVSWYQQTPGQGLQFLFEYFSETQRNKGNFPGRFSGRQFSNSRSEMNVSTLELGDSALYLCASSSDRGQGYTFGSGTRLTVV.

The chain links TRBV28 to TRBJ2-7, with 9 nucleotides matching TRBD1. Germline V lookup: CDR1 MDHEN, CDR2 SYDVKM. V was clipped by 5 bases and J by 2 bases; unmatched bases: 10. CDR3 length: 16 residues. The CDR3 DNA reads TGTGCCAGCAGTCACACGGACAGGGGCCCTCCCTACGAGCAGTACTTC. Encoded protein: CASSHTDRGPPYEQYF.

The V gene is TRBV6-1, the J gene TRBJ2-3; the D is unclear. This CDR3 region has 16 residues. Trimming shortened V by 4 bases and J by 0 bases, and 14 bases separated the two germline ends. Germline V CDR1 and CDR2: MNHNS, SASEGT. The CDR3 protein is CASSAQPTTSTDTQYF. The CDR3 region has the DNA TGTGCCAGCAGTGCGCAGCCAACTACTAGCACAGATACGCAGTATTTT.

The chain recombines TRBV5-5 with TRBJ2-3; 7 bases line up with TRBD1. This CDR3 has 14 residues. Germline V CDR1 and CDR2: SGHKS, YYEKEE (reference sequence). V trimming: 2 bases; J trimming: 3 bases; junction bases outside the gene matches: 3. CDR3 in amino acids: CASSFGTETDTQYF. The DNA of the CDR3 is TGTGCCAGCAGCTTTGGGACAGAGACAGATACGCAGTATTTT.

V and J are TRBV28 and TRBJ2-5; D not resolved. Germline loops: CDR1 MDHEN, CDR2 SYDVKM. This CDR3 spans 17 amino acids. Trimming stripped 3 bases from V and 1 base from J, with 18 bases between. The CDR3 DNA reads as TGTGCCAGCAGTTTCGAGGCGGCCAGTAATTTCCAAGAGACCCAGTACTTC. Its translation is CASSFEAASNFQETQYF.

The V and J genes are TRBV18 and TRBJ2-7, with 7 bases matching TRBD2. The CDR3 covers 14 residues. Trimming at V came to 4 bases and at J to 3 bases, leaving 6 bases not matched to a gene. CDR1 and CDR2 from the germline V gene are KGHSH and LQKENI. The CDR3 is CASSLPGTNYEQYF. In nucleotides, the CDR3 is TGTGCCAGCTCACTCCCCGGGACTAACTACGAGCAGTACTTC.

The V and J genes are TRBV28 and TRBJ2-1, with TRBD2 matching 11 bases. Germline-derived CDR1 and CDR2 are MDHEN and SYDVKM. J lost 10 bases, V lost 4 bases, and 9 bases had no gene match. The CDR3 loop spans 15 amino acids. Here the CDR3 reads CASSYGSGRAPEQFF. CDR3 DNA sequence: TGTGCCAGCAGTTACGGTAGCGGGAGGGCCCCCGAGCAGTTCTTC.

In this sample, this clone turned up once. The DNA of the CDR3 is TGTGCCAGCAGCAAAGCCAGGGGGCTGGTAAATACGCAGTATTTT. Its translation: CASSKARGLVNTQYF. The J gene is TRBJ2-3, the V gene TRBV21-1; TRBD1 is the table's D call, not checked against the DNA. TRBV21-1 is a documented pseudogene. This CDR3 comprises 15 residues.

V and J are TRBV28 and TRBJ2-7; 9 bases fit TRBD2. Germline CDR1 and CDR2: MDHEN and SYDVKM. The CDR3 has 15 residues. The J segment lost 6 bases and the V segment lost 4 bases, leaving 10 bases of the junction unmatched. The CDR3 bases are TGTGCCAGCAGTTCCACTAGCGGGTGGGCGTCCGAGCAGTACTTC. Protein product: CASSSTSGWASEQYF.

The chain links TRBV5-1 to TRBJ2-7; 7 nucleotides match TRBD2. The CDR3 sequence is 13 residues long. V was clipped by 4 bases and J by 5 bases; unmatched bases: 6. Germline lookup yields CDR1 SGHRS and CDR2 YFSETQ. The CDR3 spells CASSQTSAHEQYF. The CDR3 nucleotides read TGCGCCAGCAGCCAAACTAGCGCCCACGAGCAGTACTTC.

The V and J genes are TRBV6-1 and TRBJ2-1, with a tentative D call TRBD2 (6 bases). V was clipped by 5 bases and J by 7 bases, with 9 bases between them. Germline-derived CDR1 and CDR2 are MNHNS and SASEGT. This CDR3 is 12 amino acids long. The DNA of the CDR3 is TGTGCCAGCAGTCTGACTAGTAATGAGCAGTTCTTC. Residues: CASSLTSNEQFF.